The rows below give T cell receptor beta chains drawn from one sample of a study of T-cell memory formation after mild COVID-19. TCRdb independently ran MiXCR on the 5' RACE reads; one entry per CDR3 protein. The repertoire holds roughly 580,000 distinct CDR3 sequences, with roughly 18% as singletons. What was sequenced was PBMCs or a T cell subset sorted from them (not recorded which). The source is an adult woman who had mild COVID-19 (a few samples of this study predate the infection). Cell type and time point are not known. The CDR3 runs from the conserved cysteine through the conserved F or W. A D gene is named only where the DNA matches it firmly. Clone size is given for some rows only: seen once, a few or many times, or a class if the clone is expanded.

D gene: .; clone size: .; V gene: TRBV21-1; J gene: TRBJ2-7; CDR3 protein: CASRPGQVLYF; CDR3 DNA: TGTGCCAGCAGACCGGGACAGGTGTTGTACTTC
D gene: TRBD2; clone size: few; V gene: TRBV19; J gene: TRBJ2-7; CDR3 protein: CASSWRGGRYEQYF; CDR3 DNA: TGTGCCAGTAGCTGGCGGGGAGGGCGATACGAGCAGTACTTC
D gene: .; clone size: .; V gene: TRBV30; J gene: TRBJ1-2; CDR3 protein: CAGGNYGYTF; CDR3 DNA: TGTGCCGGGGGGAACTATGGCTACACCTTC
D gene: .; clone size: few; V gene: TRBV20-1; J gene: TRBJ2-2; CDR3 protein: CSAGRAPGPNTGELFF; CDR3 DNA: TGCAGTGCTGGGAGAGCTCCGGGACCAAACACCGGGGAGCTGTTTTTT
D gene: .; clone size: .; V gene: TRBV5-1; J gene: TRBJ2-5; CDR3 protein: CASSLEVHQETQYF; CDR3 DNA: TGCGCCAGCAGCTTGGAGGTCCATCAAGAGACCCAGTACTTC
D gene: .; clone size: many; V gene: TRBV20-1; J gene: TRBJ1-1; CDR3 protein: CSARSPLVPEAFF; CDR3 DNA: TGCAGTGCTAGATCCCCCCTCGTCCCTGAAGCTTTCTTT
D gene: .; clone size: .; V gene: TRBV20-1; J gene: TRBJ1-5; CDR3 protein: CSAWISNQPQHF; CDR3 DNA: TGCAGTGCTTGGATTAGCAATCAGCCCCAGCATTTT
D gene: TRBD1; clone size: .; V gene: TRBV20-1; J gene: TRBJ2-2; CDR3 protein: CSATRQGSTGELFF; CDR3 DNA: TGCAGTGCTACTAGACAGGGGAGCACCGGGGAGCTGTTTTTT
D gene: .; clone size: few; V gene: TRBV7-2; J gene: TRBJ1-2; CDR3 protein: CASSRTSVYGYTF; CDR3 DNA: TGTGCCAGCAGCCGAACTTCGGTATATGGCTACACCTTC
D gene: .; clone size: many; V gene: TRBV18; J gene: TRBJ2-3; CDR3 protein: CASSPRTDTQYF; CDR3 DNA: TGTGCCAGCAGCCCACGCACAGATACGCAGTATTTT
D gene: TRBD1; clone size: .; V gene: TRBV12-3/TRBV12-4; J gene: TRBJ2-5; CDR3 protein: CASTKDRGRGTQYF; CDR3 DNA: TGTGCCAGCACTAAGGACAGGGGGCGTGGGACCCAGTACTTC
D gene: .; clone size: few; V gene: TRBV5-6; J gene: TRBJ2-7; CDR3 protein: CASSLVTGRDEQYF; CDR3 DNA: TGTGCCAGCAGCTTGGTTACGGGCAGGGACGAGCAGTACTTC
D gene: .; clone size: .; V gene: TRBV4-1; J gene: TRBJ1-1; CDR3 protein: CASSHRDGGTEAFF; CDR3 DNA: TGCGCCAGCAGCCATAGGGACGGAGGGACTGAAGCTTTCTTT
D gene: .; clone size: many; V gene: TRBV5-4; J gene: TRBJ2-5; CDR3 protein: CASSLASETQYF; CDR3 DNA: TGTGCCAGCAGCTTGGCGAGCGAGACCCAGTACTTC
D gene: TRBD2; clone size: many; V gene: TRBV25-1; J gene: TRBJ2-1; CDR3 protein: CASSVSRTSGANNEQFF; CDR3 DNA: TGTGCCAGCAGTGTTTCCCGAACTAGCGGGGCTAACAATGAGCAGTTCTTC
D gene: TRBD2; clone size: few; V gene: TRBV5-1; J gene: TRBJ2-3; CDR3 protein: CASSLDTSGPGTDTQYF; CDR3 DNA: TGCGCCAGCAGCTTGGATACTAGCGGACCGGGCACAGATACGCAGTATTTT
D gene: TRBD1; clone size: .; V gene: TRBV2; J gene: TRBJ2-7; CDR3 protein: CASRREGTAYEQYF; CDR3 DNA: TGTGCCAGCAGGCGAGAAGGGACAGCCTACGAGCAGTACTTC
D gene: .; clone size: .; V gene: TRBV5-5; J gene: TRBJ1-4; CDR3 protein: CASSLPGAGSEKLFF; CDR3 DNA: TGTGCCAGCAGCTTGCCCGGGGCGGGGAGTGAAAAACTGTTTTTT
D gene: TRBD2; clone size: many; V gene: TRBV4-2; J gene: TRBJ2-1; CDR3 protein: CASSQAWLAGEGNEQFF; CDR3 DNA: TGTGCCAGCAGCCAAGCTTGGCTAGCGGGAGAGGGAAATGAGCAGTTCTTC